These 10 T cell receptor beta chains share one sample of origin, sequenced in a study of blood T cell repertoires in COVID-19. Sequencing used immunoSEQ multiplex PCR; TCRdb keeps in-frame clones, though not all of them. The sample consists of about 210,000 clones, about four fifths of them appearing once. The sample comprised peripheral blood. Source of these receptors: a woman older than 75 with COVID-19, enrolled during active disease.

This clone appeared a few times. The chain carries TRBV19 and TRBJ2-2; a possible D gene is TRBD1 (5 bases). The length of the CDR3 is 17 residues. Trimming left V 4 bases short and J 1 base short, with 16 bases between. The germline V gene encodes CDR1 LNHDA and CDR2 SQIVND (reference sequence). The CDR3 is CASSRRTLTMNTGELFF. The CDR3 DNA reads TGTGCCAGTAGTAGAAGGACACTCACCATGAACACCGGGGAGCTGTTTTTT.

The V gene is TRBV2, the J gene TRBJ2-1, with 8 bases identical to TRBD1. V was pared by 5 bases and J by 5 bases, with 8 bases of the junction left unmatched. Germline V gene sequence: CDR1 SNHLY, CDR2 FYNNEI. This CDR3 has 15 amino acids. CDR3 protein: CASSPDREGNNEQFF. The DNA of the CDR3 is TGTGCCAGCAGTCCGGACAGGGAAGGCAACAATGAGCAGTTCTTC.

The J gene is TRBJ2-3, the V gene TRBV27, with D perhaps TRBD2 (7 bases). The germline V gene encodes CDR1 MNHEY and CDR2 SMNVEV (reference sequence). The CDR3 length is 16 residues. Between the trimmed V and J ends, which lost 6 bases and 5 bases, there was a span of 21 bases. CDR3 sequence reads: CASSLRKGGGRDTQYF. In nucleotides, the CDR3 is TGTGCCAGCAGCCTGAGGAAGGGGGGGGGCCGAGATACGCAGTATTTT.

The chain combines TRBV24-1 with TRBJ2-3; TRBD2 matches 9 bases. Germline V gives CDR1 KGHDR, CDR2 SFDVKD. This CDR3 region has 16 residues. Unmatched junction bases numbered 10, after V lost 5 bases and J lost 5 bases. This chain's CDR3 is CATSVAGGPSGDTQYF. DNA of the CDR3: TGTGCCACCAGTGTTGCGGGAGGGCCCTCGGGAGATACGCAGTATTTT.

V gene TRBV12-3 or TRBV12-4 combines with J gene TRBJ1-2; D is unresolved. V was shortened by 6 bases and J by 2 bases, with 4 bases between the two germline ends. The CDR3 is 11 residues long. In nucleotides, the CDR3 is TGTGCCAGCAGCCTAAACTATGGCTACACCTTC. This sequence encodes CASSLNYGYTF.

The CDR3 region has the DNA TGTGCCAGTAGATGGCTCGTGACGGGTAACACTGAAGCTTTCTTT. It codes for CASRWLVTGNTEAFF. The chain combines TRBV19 with TRBJ1-1; D is uncertain. CDR1 is LNHDA, CDR2 SQIVND, per germline (reference sequence). The CDR3 runs 15 residues. Trimming took off 6 bases at V and 2 bases at J, with 16 bases between the two ends.

This chain links TRBV9 with TRBJ2-3; 7 bases align to TRBD2. Germline V CDR1 and CDR2: SGDLS, YYNGEE. The CDR3 is made up of 15 amino acids. V lost 2 bases to trimming and J lost 3 bases; unmatched junction nucleotides: 6. The CDR3, as DNA: TGTGCCAGCAGCGTGACTAGCCGGGGGACAGATACGCAGTATTTT. It specifies CASSVTSRGTDTQYF.

The chain couples TRBV3-1 (or the pseudogene TRBV3-2) to TRBJ2-7, with 13 bases fitting TRBD2. The length of the CDR3 is 16 residues. Trimming removed 0 bases from V and 2 bases from J; junction bases left unmatched: 1. CDR1 is LGHDT and CDR2 is YNNKEL in the germline V gene (reference sequence). In nucleotides, the CDR3 is TGTGCCAGCAGCCAAGAGGGACTAGCGGGGCCCTACGAGCAGTACTTC. This translates into CASSQEGLAGPYEQYF.

Turning to this clone: The germline gene is not matched at one end of the junction; a read error may be the cause. This sample includes further DNA sequences coding for the same CDR3. The V call is TRBV19, the J call TRBJ1-4; 8 bases map to TRBD1. Germline values: CDR1 LNHDA, CDR2 SQIVND (reference sequence). CDR3 length: 14 residues. The chain's CDR3 is CASRSGLDREKLFF. Here the CDR3 DNA reads TGTGCCAGTCGATCCGGACTGGACAGGGAAAAGCTGTTTTTT.

A single count supports this clone. The chain carries TRBV27 and TRBJ2-7; D unresolved. The V end lost 6 bases, the J end lost 0 bases, and 12 bases lay between the germline ends. The CDR3 covers 14 residues. Germline V gene lookup returns CDR1 MNHEY and CDR2 SMNVEV (reference sequence). DNA of the CDR3: TGTGCCAGCAGCCCGACCCGGGTCTCCTACGAGCAGTACTTC. Its protein is CASSPTRVSYEQYF.